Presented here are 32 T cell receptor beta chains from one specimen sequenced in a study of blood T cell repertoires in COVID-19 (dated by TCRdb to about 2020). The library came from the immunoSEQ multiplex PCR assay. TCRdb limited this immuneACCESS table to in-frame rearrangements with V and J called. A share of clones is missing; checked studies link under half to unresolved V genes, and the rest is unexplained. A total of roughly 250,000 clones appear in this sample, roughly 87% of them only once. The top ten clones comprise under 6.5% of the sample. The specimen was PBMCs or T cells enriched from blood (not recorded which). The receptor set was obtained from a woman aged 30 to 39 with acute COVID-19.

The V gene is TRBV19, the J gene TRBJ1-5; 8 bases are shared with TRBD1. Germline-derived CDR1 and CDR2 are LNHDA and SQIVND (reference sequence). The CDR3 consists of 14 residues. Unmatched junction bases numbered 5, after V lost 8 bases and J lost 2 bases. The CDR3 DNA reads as TGTGCCAGTGATTCAGGGGGCGGCAATCAGCCCCAGCATTTT. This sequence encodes CASDSGGGNQPQHF. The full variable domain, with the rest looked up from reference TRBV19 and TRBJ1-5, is DGGITQSPKYLFRKEGQNVTLSCEQNLNHDAMYWYRQDPGQGLRLIYYSQIVNDFQKGDIAEGYSVSREKKESFPLTVTSAQKNPTAFYLCASDSGGGNQPQHFGDGTRLSIL.

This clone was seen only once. The CDR3 here is CSASKTSVSYNEQFF. In DNA, the CDR3 is TGCAGTGCTAGTAAGACTAGCGTCTCCTACAATGAGCAGTTCTTC. This chain uses TRBV20-1 with TRBJ2-1; 8 nucleotides align to TRBD2. Per germline, CDR1 DFQATT and CDR2 SNEGSKA (reference sequence). J gave up 0 bases and V 3 bases, and 4 bases lay outside the gene matches. The CDR3 runs to 15 residues.

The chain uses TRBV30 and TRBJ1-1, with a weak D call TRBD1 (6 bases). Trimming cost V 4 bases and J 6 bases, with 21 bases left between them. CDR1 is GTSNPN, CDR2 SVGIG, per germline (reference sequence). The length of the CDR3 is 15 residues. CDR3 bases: TGTGCCTGGATTAAACAGGGAGTGGGTAGCTCTGAAGCTTTCTTT. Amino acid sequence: CAWIKQGVGSSEAFF.

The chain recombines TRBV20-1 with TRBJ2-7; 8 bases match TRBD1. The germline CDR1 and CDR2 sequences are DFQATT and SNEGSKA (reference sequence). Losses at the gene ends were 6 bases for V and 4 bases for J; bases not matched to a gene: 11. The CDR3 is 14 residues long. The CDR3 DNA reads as TGCAGTGCCAGTCGGGACAGGAGATCATACGAGCAGTACTTC. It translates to CSASRDRRSYEQYF.

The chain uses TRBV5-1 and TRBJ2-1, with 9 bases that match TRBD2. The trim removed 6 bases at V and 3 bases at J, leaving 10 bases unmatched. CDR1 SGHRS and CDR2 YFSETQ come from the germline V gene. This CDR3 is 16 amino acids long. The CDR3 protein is CASTPGSGGYYNEQFF. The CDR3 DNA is TGCGCCAGCACTCCCGGTAGCGGGGGATACTACAATGAGCAGTTCTTC.

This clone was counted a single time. The CDR3 reads CASSPLGATTYEQYF. In DNA form, the CDR3 reads TGTGCCAGCAGCCCGCTGGGGGCTACCACCTACGAGCAGTACTTC. The rearrangement joins TRBV7-3 to TRBJ2-7; the D gene is possibly TRBD1 (6 bases). Germline V lookup: CDR1 SGHTA, CDR2 FQGTGA. V was trimmed by 5 bases and J by 2 bases, leaving 16 bases between them. This CDR3 has 15 residues. Looking up the rest from reference TRBV7-3 and TRBJ2-7 gives the full variable domain: GAGVSQTPSNKVTEKGKYVELRCDPISGHTALYWYRQSLGQGPEFLIYFQGTGAADDSGLPNDRFFAVRPEGSVSTLKIQRTERGDSAVYLCASSPLGATTYEQYFGPGTRLTVT.

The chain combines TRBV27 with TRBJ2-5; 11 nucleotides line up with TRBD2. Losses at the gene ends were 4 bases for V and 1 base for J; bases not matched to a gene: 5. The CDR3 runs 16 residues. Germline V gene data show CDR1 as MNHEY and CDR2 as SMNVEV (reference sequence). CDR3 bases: TGTGCCAGCAGTTCCCCGACTAGCGGGGCCCAAGAGACCCAGTACTTC. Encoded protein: CASSSPTSGAQETQYF.

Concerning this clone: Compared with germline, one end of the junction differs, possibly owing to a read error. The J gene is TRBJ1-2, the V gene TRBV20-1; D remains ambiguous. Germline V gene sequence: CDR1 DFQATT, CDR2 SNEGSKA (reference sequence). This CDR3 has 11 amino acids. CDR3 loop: CSARDGSGYTF. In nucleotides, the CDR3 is TGCAGTGCGAGAGACGGGTCTGGCTACACCTTC.

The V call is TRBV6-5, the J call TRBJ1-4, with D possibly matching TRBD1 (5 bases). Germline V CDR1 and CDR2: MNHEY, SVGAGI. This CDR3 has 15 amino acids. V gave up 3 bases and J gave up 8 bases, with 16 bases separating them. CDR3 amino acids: CASSYSGGIGEKLFF. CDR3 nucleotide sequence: TGTGCCAGCAGTTATTCCGGGGGGATCGGGGAAAAACTGTTTTTT.

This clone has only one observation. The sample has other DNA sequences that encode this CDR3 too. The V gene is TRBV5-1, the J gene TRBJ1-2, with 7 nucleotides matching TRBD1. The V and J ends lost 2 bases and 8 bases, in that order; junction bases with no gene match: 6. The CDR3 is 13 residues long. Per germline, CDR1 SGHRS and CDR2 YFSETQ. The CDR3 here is CASSFDRVDGYTF. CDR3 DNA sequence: TGCGCCAGCAGCTTTGACAGGGTCGACGGCTACACCTTC.

In DNA form, the CDR3 reads TGTGCCAGCAGCCAACGCGCAGGGTTAATAGATACGCAGTATTTT. Encoded protein: CASSQRAGLIDTQYF. The rearrangement links TRBV14 to TRBJ2-3, with D perhaps TRBD1 (5 bases). The CDR3 is made up of 15 amino acids. Trimming shortened V by 2 bases and J by 5 bases, and 14 bases separated the two germline ends. Germline CDR1 reads SGHDN; CDR2 reads FVKESK.

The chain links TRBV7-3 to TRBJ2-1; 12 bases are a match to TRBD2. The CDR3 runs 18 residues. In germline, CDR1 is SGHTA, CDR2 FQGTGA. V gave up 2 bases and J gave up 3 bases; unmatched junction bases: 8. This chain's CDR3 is CASSLPKLGLAGYNEQFF. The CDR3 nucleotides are TGTGCCAGCAGCTTACCCAAACTGGGACTAGCGGGCTACAATGAGCAGTTCTTC.

The CDR3 here is CASSSSGTGGVEQFF. In nucleotides, the CDR3 is TGTGCCAGCAGCTCCTCCGGGACAGGGGGCGTTGAGCAGTTCTTC. The genes are TRBV5-4 and TRBJ2-1; 12 bases map to TRBD1. The J segment lost 9 bases and the V segment lost 3 bases, leaving 7 bases of the junction unmatched. Germline values: CDR1 SGHNT, CDR2 YYREEE (reference sequence). This CDR3 is built from 15 residues.

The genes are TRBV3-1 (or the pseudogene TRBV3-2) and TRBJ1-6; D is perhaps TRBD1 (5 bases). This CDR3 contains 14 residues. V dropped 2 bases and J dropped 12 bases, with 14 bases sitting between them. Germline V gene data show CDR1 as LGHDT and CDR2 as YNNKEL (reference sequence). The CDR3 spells CASSQRDSLGPLHF. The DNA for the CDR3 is TGTGCCAGCAGCCAACGTGACAGTCTCGGACCCCTCCACTTT.

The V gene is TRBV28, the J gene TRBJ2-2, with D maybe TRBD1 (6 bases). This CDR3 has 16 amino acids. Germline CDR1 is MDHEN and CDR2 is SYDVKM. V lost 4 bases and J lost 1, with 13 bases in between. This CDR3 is CASSSLTGRNTGELFF. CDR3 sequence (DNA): TGTGCCAGCAGTTCCTTGACAGGCCGGAACACCGGGGAGCTGTTTTTT.

The CDR3 DNA reads as TGTGCCTGGAGCCCATCCGGGACAGGGGGCCTTGGGGCCTATGGCTACACCTTC. This sequence encodes CAWSPSGTGGLGAYGYTF. V usage is TRBV30 and J usage is TRBJ1-2; TRBD1 matches at 12 bases. The CDR3 totals 18 residues. Germline CDR1 is GTSNPN and CDR2 is SVGIG (reference sequence). The V and J ends lost 3 bases and 4 bases, in that order; junction bases with no gene match: 15.

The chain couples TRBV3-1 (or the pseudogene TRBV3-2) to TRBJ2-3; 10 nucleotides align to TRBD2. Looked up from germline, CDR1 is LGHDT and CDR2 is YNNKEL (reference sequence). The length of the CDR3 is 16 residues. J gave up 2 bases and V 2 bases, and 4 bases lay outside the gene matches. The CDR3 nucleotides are TGTGCCAGCAGCCAATTAGCGGGGGGTTTCACAGATACGCAGTATTTT. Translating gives CASSQLAGGFTDTQYF.

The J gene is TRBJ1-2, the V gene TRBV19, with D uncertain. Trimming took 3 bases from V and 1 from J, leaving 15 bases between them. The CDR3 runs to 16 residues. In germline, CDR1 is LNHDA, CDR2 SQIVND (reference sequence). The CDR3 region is CASSMLEGGRNYGYTF. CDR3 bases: TGTGCCAGTAGTATGTTGGAGGGCGGGCGTAACTATGGCTACACCTTC. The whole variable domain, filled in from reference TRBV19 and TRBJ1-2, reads DGGITQSPKYLFRKEGQNVTLSCEQNLNHDAMYWYRQDPGQGLRLIYYSQIVNDFQKGDIAEGYSVSREKKESFPLTVTSAQKNPTAFYLCASSMLEGGRNYGYTFGSGTRLTVV.

The CDR3 bases are TGTGCCAGCAGCCCCGGACAGGGAGGCACCGGGGAGCTGTTTTTT. Encoded protein: CASSPGQGGTGELFF. The rearrangement joins TRBV7-3 to TRBJ2-2; the match to TRBD1 covers 8 bases. Germline V lookup: CDR1 SGHTA, CDR2 FQGTGA. The CDR3 consists of 15 residues. J was trimmed by 4 bases and V by 5 bases; bases with no gene match: 6.

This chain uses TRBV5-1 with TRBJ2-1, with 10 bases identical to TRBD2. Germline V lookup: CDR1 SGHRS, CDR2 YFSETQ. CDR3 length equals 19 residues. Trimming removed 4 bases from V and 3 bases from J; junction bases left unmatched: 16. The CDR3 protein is CASSPSLPPGTSDYNEQFF. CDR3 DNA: TGCGCCAGCAGCCCAAGCCTTCCCCCCGGGACTAGCGACTACAATGAGCAGTTCTTC.

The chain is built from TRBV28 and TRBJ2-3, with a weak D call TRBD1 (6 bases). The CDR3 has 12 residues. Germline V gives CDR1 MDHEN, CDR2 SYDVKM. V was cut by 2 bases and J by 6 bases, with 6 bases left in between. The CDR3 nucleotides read TGTGCCAGCAGTTTACAGGGGGATACGCAGTATTTT. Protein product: CASSLQGDTQYF.

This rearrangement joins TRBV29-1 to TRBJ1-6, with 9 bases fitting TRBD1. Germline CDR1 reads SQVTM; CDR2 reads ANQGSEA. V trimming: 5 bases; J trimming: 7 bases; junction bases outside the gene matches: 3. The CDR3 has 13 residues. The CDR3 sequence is CSVRTGVNSPLHF. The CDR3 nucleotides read TGCAGCGTTCGGACAGGGGTAAATTCACCCCTCCACTTT.

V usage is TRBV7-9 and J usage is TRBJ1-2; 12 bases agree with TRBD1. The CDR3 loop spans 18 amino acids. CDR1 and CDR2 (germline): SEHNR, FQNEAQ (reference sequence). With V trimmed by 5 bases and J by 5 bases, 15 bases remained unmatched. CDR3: CASSGQGQGAPKGYGYTF. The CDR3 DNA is TGTGCCAGCAGCGGACAGGGACAGGGGGCCCCCAAGGGATATGGCTACACCTTC.

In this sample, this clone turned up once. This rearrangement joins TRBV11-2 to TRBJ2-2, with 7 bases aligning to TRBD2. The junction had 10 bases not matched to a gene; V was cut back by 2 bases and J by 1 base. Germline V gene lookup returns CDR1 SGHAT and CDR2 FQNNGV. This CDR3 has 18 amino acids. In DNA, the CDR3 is TGTGCCAGCAGCTTATTCGCATCCGGCGGGAGGAACACCGGGGAGCTGTTTTTT. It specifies CASSLFASGGRNTGELFF.

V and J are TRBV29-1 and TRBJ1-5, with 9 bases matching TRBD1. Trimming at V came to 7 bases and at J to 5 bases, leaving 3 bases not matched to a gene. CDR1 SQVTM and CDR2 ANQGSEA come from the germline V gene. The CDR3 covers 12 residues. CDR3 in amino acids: CSAGDRDQPQHF. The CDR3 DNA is TGCAGCGCTGGGGACAGGGATCAGCCCCAGCATTTT.

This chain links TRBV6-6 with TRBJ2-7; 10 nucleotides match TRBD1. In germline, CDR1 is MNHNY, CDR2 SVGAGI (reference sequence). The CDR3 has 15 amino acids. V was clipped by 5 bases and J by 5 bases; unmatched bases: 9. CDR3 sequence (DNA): TGTGCCAGCAGTGAGGGGACAGGGGAGGTCGACGAGCAGTACTTC. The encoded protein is CASSEGTGEVDEQYF.

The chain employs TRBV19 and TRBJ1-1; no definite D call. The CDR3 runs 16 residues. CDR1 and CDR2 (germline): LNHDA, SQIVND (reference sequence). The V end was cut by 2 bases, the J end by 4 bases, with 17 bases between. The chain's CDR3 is CASSIFSSVGSTEAFF. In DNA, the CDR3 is TGTGCCAGTAGTATATTTTCCTCGGTGGGGAGCACTGAAGCTTTCTTT.

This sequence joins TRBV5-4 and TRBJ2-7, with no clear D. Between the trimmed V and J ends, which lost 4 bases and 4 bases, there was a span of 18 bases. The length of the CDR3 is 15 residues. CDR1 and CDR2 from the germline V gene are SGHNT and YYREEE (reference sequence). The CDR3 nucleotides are TGTGCCAGCAGCCAAAACCCCAATGACTTTTACGAGCAGTACTTC. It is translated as CASSQNPNDFYEQYF.

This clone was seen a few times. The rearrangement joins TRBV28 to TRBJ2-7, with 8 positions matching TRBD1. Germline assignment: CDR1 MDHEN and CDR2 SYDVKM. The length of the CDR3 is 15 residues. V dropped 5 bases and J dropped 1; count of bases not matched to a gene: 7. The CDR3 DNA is TGTGCCAGCAGTCATGCTCGACAGGGGTCCTACGAGCAGTACTTC. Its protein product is CASSHARQGSYEQYF.

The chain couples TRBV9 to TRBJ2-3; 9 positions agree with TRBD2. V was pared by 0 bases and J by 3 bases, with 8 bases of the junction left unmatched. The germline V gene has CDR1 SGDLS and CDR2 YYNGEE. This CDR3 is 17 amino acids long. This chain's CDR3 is CASSVGASGESTDTQYF. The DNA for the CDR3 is TGTGCCAGCAGCGTAGGCGCTAGCGGGGAGTCGACAGATACGCAGTATTTT.

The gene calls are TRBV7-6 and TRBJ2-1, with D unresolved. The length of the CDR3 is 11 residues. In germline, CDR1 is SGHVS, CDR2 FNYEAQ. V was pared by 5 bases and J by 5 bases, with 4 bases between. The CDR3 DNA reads TGTGCCAGCAGCACAAACAATGAGCAGTTCTTC. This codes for CASSTNNEQFF.

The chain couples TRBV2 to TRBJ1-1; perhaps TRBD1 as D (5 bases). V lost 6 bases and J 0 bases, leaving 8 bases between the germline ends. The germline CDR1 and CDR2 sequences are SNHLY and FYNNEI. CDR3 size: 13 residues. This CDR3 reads CASRDRVNTEAFF. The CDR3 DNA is TGTGCCAGCAGAGACAGAGTGAACACTGAAGCTTTCTTT.